Here is one TCR beta chain with its context. The antigen is not known. These data originate in a study of cytomegalovirus exposure and HLA in healthy donors. Overall study findings and caveats: According to an earlier analysis, most TCR beta V segments yielded productive rearrangements about 90% or about 30% of the time.

The PCR had 60 Vbeta and 13 Jbeta primers. Produced via immunoSEQ multiplex PCR; TCRdb's table is partial and in-frame only. The sample shows around 160,000 clones, approximately 70% of them seen only once. Losses at the gene ends were 7 bases for V and 6 bases for J; bases not matched to a gene: 7. The CDR3 spans 13 residues. Germline CDR1 reads SEHNR; CDR2 reads FQNEAQ (reference sequence). This rearrangement joins TRBV7-9 to TRBJ1-1; 8 nucleotides align to TRBD1. The sample taken for sequencing was PBMCs. This TCR came from a woman aged 40 to 50 in good health and CMV-seropositive. CDR3 loop: CASNLETGAEAFF. DNA for the CDR3: TGTGCCAGCAACCTCGAGACAGGGGCTGAAGCTTTCTTT. Full variable domain (outside the CDR3, taken from reference TRBV7-9 and TRBJ1-1): DTGVSQNPRHKITKRGQNVTFRCDPISEHNRLYWYRQTLGQGPEFLTYFQNEAQLEKSRLLSDRFSAERPKGSFSTLEIQRTEQGDSAMYLCASNLETGAEAFFGQGTRLTVV.